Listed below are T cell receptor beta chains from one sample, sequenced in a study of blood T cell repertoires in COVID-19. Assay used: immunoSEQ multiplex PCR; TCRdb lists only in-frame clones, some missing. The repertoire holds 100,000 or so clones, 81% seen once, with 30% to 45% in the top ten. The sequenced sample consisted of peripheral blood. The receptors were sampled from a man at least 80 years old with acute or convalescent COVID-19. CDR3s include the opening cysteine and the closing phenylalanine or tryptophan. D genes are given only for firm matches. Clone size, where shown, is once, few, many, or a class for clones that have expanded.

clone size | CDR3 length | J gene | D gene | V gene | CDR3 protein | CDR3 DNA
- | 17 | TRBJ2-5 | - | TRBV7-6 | CASSLYQGLSQQETQYF | TGTGCCAGCAGCTTATATCAGGGGCTCAGCCAGCAAGAGACCCAGTACTTC
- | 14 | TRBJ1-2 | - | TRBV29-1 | CSVEGGQGFDGYTF | TGCAGCGTTGAAGGGGGGCAGGGGTTTGATGGCTACACCTTC
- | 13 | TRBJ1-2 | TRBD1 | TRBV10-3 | CAIRGTGDYGYTF | TGTGCCATCCGCGGGACAGGGGACTATGGCTACACCTTC
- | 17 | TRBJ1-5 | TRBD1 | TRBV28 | CASAVDRQGARYQPQHF | TGTGCCAGCGCCGTAGACCGACAGGGGGCGCGATATCAGCCCCAGCATTTT
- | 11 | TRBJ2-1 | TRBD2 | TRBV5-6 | CASRSSGRTFF | TGTGCCAGCAGGTCTAGCGGGAGAACGTTCTTC
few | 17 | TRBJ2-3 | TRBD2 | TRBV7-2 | CASSLHPGGSPTDTQYF | TGTGCCAGCAGCTTACATCCTGGCGGGAGCCCCACAGATACGCAGTATTTT
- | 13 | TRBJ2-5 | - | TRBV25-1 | CASSETSWQTQYF | TGTGCCAGCAGTGAAACTAGTTGGCAGACCCAGTACTTC
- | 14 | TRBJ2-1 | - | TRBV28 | CASSEGDWYNEQFF | TGTGCCAGCAGTGAAGGGGATTGGTACAATGAGCAGTTCTTC
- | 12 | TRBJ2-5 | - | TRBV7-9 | CATRKGEETQYF | TGTGCAACGCGGAAGGGGGAAGAGACCCAGTACTTC
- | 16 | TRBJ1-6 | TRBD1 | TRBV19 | CASRGKTGVESSPLHF | TGTGCCAGTAGGGGGAAGACAGGGGTCGAAAGTTCACCCCTCCACTTT
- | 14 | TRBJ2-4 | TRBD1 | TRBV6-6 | CASSYTDRANIQYF | TGTGCCAGCAGTTACACAGACAGGGCGAACATTCAGTACTTC
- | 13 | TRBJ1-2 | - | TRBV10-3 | CAISDRGDYGYTF | TGTGCCATCAGTGATCGGGGAGACTATGGCTACACCTTC
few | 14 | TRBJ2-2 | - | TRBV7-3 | CASSIQGNTGELFF | TGTGCCAGCAGCATCCAGGGGAACACCGGGGAGCTGTTTTTT
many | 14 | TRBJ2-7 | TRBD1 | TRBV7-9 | CASSLRTGGNEQYF | TGTGCCAGCAGCTTGAGGACAGGGGGCAACGAGCAGTACTTC
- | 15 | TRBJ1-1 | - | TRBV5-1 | CASSLLAGENTEAFF | TGCGCCAGCAGCTTGCTTGCAGGGGAAAACACTGAAGCTTTCTTT
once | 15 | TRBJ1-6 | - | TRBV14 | CASSEEGTGNSPLHF | TGTGCCAGCAGCGAAGAGGGCACAGGGAATTCACCCCTCCACTTT
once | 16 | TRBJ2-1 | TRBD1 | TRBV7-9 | CASSSRDRDLDNEQFF | TGTGCCAGCAGCTCCCGAGACAGGGACCTGGATAATGAGCAGTTCTTC
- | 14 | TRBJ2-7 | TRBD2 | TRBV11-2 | CASSTEGLAGGAYF | TGTGCCAGCAGCACAGAGGGACTAGCGGGTGGCGCCTACTTC
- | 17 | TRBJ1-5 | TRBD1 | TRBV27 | CASRRQGGYLVNQPQHF | TGTGCCAGCAGACGACAGGGGGGGTACCTAGTCAATCAGCCCCAGCATTTT
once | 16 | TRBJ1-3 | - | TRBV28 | CASSLGWAPSGNTIYF | TGTGCCAGCAGTTTGGGTTGGGCTCCCTCTGGAAACACCATATATTTT